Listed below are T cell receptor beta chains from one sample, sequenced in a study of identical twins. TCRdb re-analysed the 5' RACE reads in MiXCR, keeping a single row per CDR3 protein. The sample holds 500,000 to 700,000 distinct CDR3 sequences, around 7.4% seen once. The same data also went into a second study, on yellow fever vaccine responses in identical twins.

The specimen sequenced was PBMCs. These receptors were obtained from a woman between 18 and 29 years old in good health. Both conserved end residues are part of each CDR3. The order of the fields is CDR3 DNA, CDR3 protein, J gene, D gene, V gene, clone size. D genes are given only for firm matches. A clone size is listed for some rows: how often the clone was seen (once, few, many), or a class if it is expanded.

cdr3_nt: TGTGCCAGCAGCCCCGGGACAGGGGGTGAGAATGAGCAGTTCTTC
cdr3_aa: CASSPGTGGENEQFF
j_call: TRBJ2-1
d_call: TRBD1
v_call: TRBV7-9
clone_size: many

cdr3_nt: TGTGCCACCAGTGATTCGGGGACAGGCAATCAGCCCCAGCATTTT
cdr3_aa: CATSDSGTGNQPQHF
j_call: TRBJ1-5
d_call: TRBD1
v_call: TRBV24-1
clone_size: many

cdr3_nt: TGCAGCGTTGAAGGATGGCCGCGGGGTACGTTCTACAATGAGCAGTTCTTC
cdr3_aa: CSVEGWPRGTFYNEQFF
j_call: TRBJ2-1
d_call: -
v_call: TRBV29-1
clone_size: many

cdr3_nt: TGTGCCAGCAGCCCTACTATCGGGCCCCGCTCCTACAATGAGCAGTTCTTC
cdr3_aa: CASSPTIGPRSYNEQFF
j_call: TRBJ2-1
d_call: -
v_call: TRBV11-2
clone_size: many

cdr3_nt: TGCAGTGCTAGAGCGACAGGGGCCGAGACCCAGTACTTC
cdr3_aa: CSARATGAETQYF
j_call: TRBJ2-5
d_call: TRBD1
v_call: TRBV20-1
clone_size: few

cdr3_nt: TGTGCCACCAGTGATTTCCTCGGGTCCAATGAGCAGTTCTTC
cdr3_aa: CATSDFLGSNEQFF
j_call: TRBJ2-1
d_call: -
v_call: TRBV24-1
clone_size: -

cdr3_nt: TGTGCCAGCAGTGAGGCTGTTGAGCTACCCTACAATGAGCAGTTCTTC
cdr3_aa: CASSEAVELPYNEQFF
j_call: TRBJ2-1
d_call: -
v_call: TRBV6-4
clone_size: -

cdr3_nt: TGTGCCAGCAGCTCCGGGATCGGGACAGCTTACTATGGCTACACCTTC
cdr3_aa: CASSSGIGTAYYGYTF
j_call: TRBJ1-2
d_call: TRBD1
v_call: TRBV11-2
clone_size: few

cdr3_nt: TGTGCCAGCAGTTTGCGGCGCGGGGGTTACCGGGGGGATACGCAGTATTTT
cdr3_aa: CASSLRRGGYRGDTQYF
j_call: TRBJ2-3
d_call: TRBD2
v_call: TRBV27
clone_size: -

cdr3_nt: TGTGCCAGCAGCTTGGCGACAGCCTACAATGAGCAGTTCTTC
cdr3_aa: CASSLATAYNEQFF
j_call: TRBJ2-1
d_call: -
v_call: TRBV5-5
clone_size: many

cdr3_nt: TGTGCCAGCAGCTCCGAAGTGGGGCGAAGAGAGACCCAGTACTTC
cdr3_aa: CASSSEVGRRETQYF
j_call: TRBJ2-5
d_call: -
v_call: TRBV7-8
clone_size: -

cdr3_nt: TGTGCCAGCTCACCGCGGCAGGACATTAACACCGGGGAGCTGTTTTTT
cdr3_aa: CASSPRQDINTGELFF
j_call: TRBJ2-2
d_call: -
v_call: TRBV18
clone_size: -

cdr3_nt: TGTGCCAGCAGTTTACGGGACATTAGCAATCAGCCCCAGCATTTT
cdr3_aa: CASSLRDISNQPQHF
j_call: TRBJ1-5
d_call: -
v_call: TRBV12-3/TRBV12-4
clone_size: many

cdr3_nt: TGCAGCGTTTCGGGACAGCCGGGGAATGAGCAGTTCTTC
cdr3_aa: CSVSGQPGNEQFF
j_call: TRBJ2-1
d_call: TRBD1
v_call: TRBV29-1
clone_size: -

cdr3_nt: TGTGCCAGCAGTGGTCTGAATAAGGCCACCGGGGAGCTGTTTTTT
cdr3_aa: CASSGLNKATGELFF
j_call: TRBJ2-2
d_call: -
v_call: TRBV25-1
clone_size: -

cdr3_nt: TGTGCCAGCAGAGCAATCTACGAGCAGTACTTC
cdr3_aa: CASRAIYEQYF
j_call: TRBJ2-7
d_call: -
v_call: TRBV12-3/TRBV12-4
clone_size: -

cdr3_nt: TGTGCCAGCAGCACCCTAGGGCTAGCGGGAGAGACCCAGTACTTC
cdr3_aa: CASSTLGLAGETQYF
j_call: TRBJ2-5
d_call: TRBD2
v_call: TRBV9
clone_size: few

cdr3_nt: TGTGCCAGCAGCCAAGTCAGCGGGGGGGCCGGAGAGCAGTTCTTC
cdr3_aa: CASSQVSGGAGEQFF
j_call: TRBJ2-1
d_call: TRBD2
v_call: TRBV14
clone_size: few

cdr3_nt: TGTGCCAGCAGTCCCAACCCGGGGGGGTACGAGCAGTACTTC
cdr3_aa: CASSPNPGGYEQYF
j_call: TRBJ2-7
d_call: TRBD2
v_call: TRBV27
clone_size: -

cdr3_nt: TGCAGCGTTCCACTAGCGGGAGGAATAAAGACCCAGTACTTC
cdr3_aa: CSVPLAGGIKTQYF
j_call: TRBJ2-5
d_call: TRBD2
v_call: TRBV29-1
clone_size: many